This T cell receptor beta chain was recovered during a study of neoadjuvant anti-PD-1 for oral cavity cancer. Across the study: Most patients had three to four biweekly doses of 3 mg/kg nivolumab before resection. Patients without progression received a fourth nivolumab dose around day 43, then surgical resection on days 50-56.

Sample time point: after neoadjuvant nivolumab, at surgical resection. This clone showed up just once. Its antigen is unidentified. Study results and caveats: Each response group had just a few patients in TCR analyses.

The data were produced by immunoSEQ multiplex PCR, yet TCRdb's version contains in-frame clones alone and is incomplete. The table shows around 13,000 clones, with about 64% occurring only once. V was trimmed by 7 bases and J by 6 bases, leaving 13 bases between them. Germline V CDR1 and CDR2: WSHSY, SAAADI. The CDR3 is 13 amino acids. Sequenced here: PBMCs, sampled after nivolumab (anti-PD-1) treatment. The TCR comes from a person aged 40 to 85 with oral cavity squamous cell carcinoma. The chain recombines TRBV10-2 with TRBJ1-5, with D tentatively TRBD1 (5 bases). The CDR3 region has the DNA TGCGCCAGCACGGCGGCTGGGGGTCAGCCCCAGCATTTT. Protein sequence: CASTAAGGQPQHF.